The 29 T cell receptor beta chains below all came from one sample that was sequenced in a study of cytomegalovirus exposure and HLA in healthy donors. PCR employed 60 Vbeta and 13 Jbeta primers. Sequencing was performed with immunoSEQ multiplex PCR; in TCRdb, only in-frame clones are kept and a portion is missing. The sample has 100,000 to 150,000 clones; roughly 73% are singletons. The sample taken for sequencing was PBMCs. All receptors come from a man between 60 and 70 years old in good health and CMV-seropositive.

The chain links TRBV7-2 to TRBJ2-7, with D possibly matching TRBD2 (7 bases). This CDR3 is 16 amino acids long. V lost 0 bases, J lost 5 bases, and 17 bases lay in between. Germline V gene data show CDR1 as SGHTA and CDR2 as FQGNSA. The CDR3 loop is CASSLAGGAGRHEQYF. CDR3 coding DNA: TGTGCCAGCAGCTTAGCGGGGGGGGCAGGGAGACACGAGCAGTACTTC.

This clone was counted a few times. V usage is TRBV5-8 and J usage is TRBJ1-5, with D possibly TRBD1 on 6 matching bases. The V end was cut by 7 bases, the J end by 7 bases, with 15 bases between. The germline gives CDR1 SGHTS, CDR2 YDEGEE. The CDR3 consists of 13 residues. CDR3 amino acids: CASSNKGGQPQHF. For the CDR3, the DNA is TGTGCCAGCTCGAACAAAGGGGGACAGCCCCAGCATTTT.

This clone was observed once. The chain combines TRBV7-6 with TRBJ1-2; 7 nucleotides agree with TRBD1. Germline V gene data show CDR1 as SGHVS and CDR2 as FNYEAQ. With 9 bases clipped from V and 4 bases from J, the junction kept 8 bases outside the gene matches. CDR3 length: 13 amino acids. The CDR3 reads CARREGQVYGYTF. DNA of the CDR3: TGTGCCAGGAGAGAAGGACAGGTCTATGGCTACACCTTC.

There are a few counts of this clone. The chain uses TRBV2 and TRBJ1-2; 9 bases match TRBD1. J gave up 4 bases and V 6 bases, and 9 bases lay outside the gene matches. Germline V gene data show CDR1 as SNHLY and CDR2 as FYNNEI. The CDR3 extends over 15 amino acids. CDR3 in DNA: TGTGCCAGCAGGGCCACACAGGGGGCGACCTATGGCTACACCTTC. It encodes CASRATQGATYGYTF.

This chain uses TRBV5-1 with TRBJ2-3, with 13 bases fitting TRBD2. V lost 0 bases to trimming and J lost 6 bases; unmatched junction nucleotides: 7. Germline assignment: CDR1 SGHRS and CDR2 YFSETQ. The length of the CDR3 is 17 residues. This CDR3 reads CASSLEGLAGPRDTQYF. CDR3 coding DNA: TGCGCCAGCAGCTTGGAGGGACTAGCGGGGCCTAGGGATACGCAGTATTTT.

This clone appeared once. The chain links TRBV15 to TRBJ2-5, with 9 bases fitting TRBD1. The CDR3 has 18 residues. Germline CDR1 and CDR2: LNHNV and YYDKDF (reference sequence). V lost 0 bases and J lost 2; bases outside the gene matches: 10. The CDR3 region has the DNA TGTGCCACCAGCAGAGAAGGGAGCGGGACAGGGTCTCAAGAGACCCAGTACTTC. Translating gives CATSREGSGTGSQETQYF.

This chain links TRBV6-5 with TRBJ2-1, with TRBD2 matching 10 bases. Germline CDR1 reads MNHEY; CDR2 reads SVGAGI. The ends lost 6 bases at V and 5 bases at J; junction bases unmatched: 4. The CDR3 is 14 amino acids. For the CDR3, the DNA is TGTGCCAGCAGGTTTCTAGCGGGGGACAATGAGCAGTTCTTC. Protein: CASRFLAGDNEQFF.

The chain links TRBV7-9 to TRBJ2-5; 9 nucleotides line up with TRBD1. The CDR3 length is 14 residues. V dropped 5 bases and J dropped 5; count of bases not matched to a gene: 6. Germline assignment: CDR1 SEHNR and CDR2 FQNEAQ (reference sequence). CDR3 sequence reads: CASSGTGQGETQYF. The CDR3 DNA reads TGTGCCAGCAGCGGGACAGGGCAGGGTGAGACCCAGTACTTC.

The V and J genes are TRBV15 and TRBJ1-5, with 7 bases lining up with TRBD1. The CDR3 is 14 amino acids. Germline V gene sequence: CDR1 LNHNV, CDR2 YYDKDF (reference sequence). V trimming: 5 bases; J trimming: 8 bases; junction bases outside the gene matches: 9. DNA for the CDR3: TGTGCCACCAGCTTAGGACAGGCTCCCGAGCCCCAGCATTTT. Amino acid sequence: CATSLGQAPEPQHF. Complete variable domain (other parts from reference TRBV15 and TRBJ1-5): DAMVIQNPRYQVTQFGKPVTLSCSQTLNHNVMYWYQQKSSQAPKLLFHYYDKDFNNEADTPDNFQSRRPNTSFCFLDIRSPGLGDTAMYLCATSLGQAPEPQHFGDGTRLSIL.

Note on this clone: The same CDR3 can be traced to other DNA sequences in this sample. The genes are TRBV2 and TRBJ2-6, with TRBD1 matching over 9 bases. This CDR3 comprises 17 residues. Germline values: CDR1 SNHLY, CDR2 FYNNEI. Unmatched junction bases numbered 8, after V lost 6 bases and J lost 2 bases. CDR3 nucleotides: TGTGCCAGCAGAGTGGGGACAGGGATAACTGGGGCCAACGTCCTGACTTTC. Its protein product is CASRVGTGITGANVLTF. The full variable domain, completed using reference TRBV2 and TRBJ2-6, is EPEVTQTPSHQVTQMGQEVILRCVPISNHLYFYWYRQILGQKVEFLVSFYNNEISEKSEIFDDQFSVERPDGSNFTLKIRSTKLEDSAMYFCASRVGTGITGANVLTFGAGSRLTVL.

The V call is TRBV5-1, the J call TRBJ1-1; tentatively, D is TRBD1 (5 bases). Trimming cost V 1 base and J 1 base, with 29 bases left between them. The germline gives CDR1 SGHRS, CDR2 YFSETQ. The CDR3 is 21 residues long. CDR3 in amino acids: CASSLLGMSGVHRGRNTEAFF. The CDR3 region has the DNA TGCGCCAGCAGCTTGTTGGGTATGTCGGGGGTCCACCGGGGGAGGAACACTGAAGCTTTCTTT.

The chain employs TRBV28 and TRBJ2-1; 11 nucleotides agree with TRBD2. The CDR3 consists of 16 residues. CDR1 is MDHEN, CDR2 SYDVKM, per germline. The ends lost 6 bases at V and 8 bases at J; junction bases unmatched: 12. The CDR3 reads CASSQQRSGGADEQFF. In nucleotides, the CDR3 is TGTGCCAGCAGCCAGCAACGTAGCGGGGGGGCGGATGAGCAGTTCTTC.

V usage is TRBV28 and J usage is TRBJ1-5, with D hard to call. V gave up 2 bases and J gave up 7 bases, with 9 bases separating them. The CDR3 sequence is 13 residues long. Germline lookup yields CDR1 MDHEN and CDR2 SYDVKM. Written as DNA, the CDR3 is TGTGCCAGCAGTTTAATCCCCATGCAGCCCCAGCATTTT. Amino acids: CASSLIPMQPQHF.

This sequence joins TRBV6-1 and TRBJ1-2; no clear D gene. CDR1 is MNHNS and CDR2 is SASEGT in the germline V gene. The CDR3 contains 14 residues. Trimming removed 1 base from V and 6 bases from J, with 12 bases in between. The CDR3 sequence: CASSEGQEVNGYTF. The CDR3 nucleotides are TGTGCCAGCAGTGAAGGGCAGGAAGTAAATGGCTACACCTTC.

This chain joins TRBV5-1 and TRBJ1-2; 12 bases line up with TRBD1. The trim removed 3 bases at V and 8 bases at J, leaving 8 bases unmatched. The germline V gene encodes CDR1 SGHRS and CDR2 YFSETQ. The CDR3 spans 15 residues. CDR3 sequence reads: CASSSMGQGAQGYTF. For the CDR3, the DNA is TGCGCCAGCAGCTCTATGGGACAGGGGGCGCAAGGCTACACCTTC. Filled out from reference TRBV5-1 and TRBJ1-2, the complete variable domain reads KAGVTQTPRYLIKTRGQQVTLSCSPISGHRSVSWYQQTPGQGLQFLFEYFSETQRNKGNFPGRFSGRQFSNSRSEMNVSTLELGDSALYLCASSSMGQGAQGYTFGSGTRLTVV.

This chain connects TRBV5-1 to TRBJ2-5, with 7 bases lining up with TRBD2. The CDR3 is 15 amino acids. Germline trimming cut 4 bases from V and 3 bases from J; bases unmatched to any gene: 9. Germline loops: CDR1 SGHRS, CDR2 YFSETQ. DNA of the CDR3: TGCGCCAGCAGCCCGCTTCTAGCGGTTGAAGAGACCCAGTACTTC. Residues: CASSPLLAVEETQYF.

The V and J genes are TRBV18 and TRBJ1-6; D is possibly TRBD1 (5 bases). Germline V CDR1 and CDR2: KGHSH, LQKENI. The CDR3 consists of 15 residues. Trimming pared 3 bases from V and 8 bases from J, leaving 14 bases between. CDR3 DNA: TGTGCCAGCTCACCCTCGGGACTGACGGATTCACCCCTCCACTTT. It codes for CASSPSGLTDSPLHF.

This clone turned up a few times. The chain uses TRBV6-1 and TRBJ2-3; 12 nucleotides match TRBD2. Germline assignment: CDR1 MNHNS and CDR2 SASEGT. V lost 4 bases to trimming and J lost 5 bases; unmatched junction nucleotides: 4. CDR3 length: 15 amino acids. The CDR3 loop is CASSVLAGGIDTQYF. The CDR3 region has the DNA TGTGCCAGCAGTGTACTAGCGGGGGGAATAGATACGCAGTATTTT.

The chain is built from TRBV30 and TRBJ2-7; TRBD1 matches at 9 bases. Germline CDR1 is GTSNPN and CDR2 is SVGIG (reference sequence). This CDR3 region has 14 residues. J lost 4 bases, V lost 3 bases, and 7 bases had no gene match. The CDR3 protein is CAWSKTGGLYEQYF. The CDR3 DNA follows: TGTGCCTGGAGCAAGACAGGGGGACTATACGAGCAGTACTTC.

A remark on this clone: Other DNA sequences in the sample encode the same CDR3. This chain connects TRBV5-6 to TRBJ2-7; 7 nucleotides match TRBD1. V gave up 7 bases and J gave up 1 base; unmatched junction bases: 8. Looked up from germline, CDR1 is SGHDT and CDR2 is YYEEEE. This CDR3 region has 14 residues. The CDR3 here is CASSWTGPSYEQYF. The CDR3 region has the DNA TGTGCCAGCTCGTGGACAGGTCCGTCCTACGAGCAGTACTTC.

The chain joins TRBV6-5 to TRBJ1-2, with D perhaps matching TRBD1 (5 bases). This CDR3 is 14 amino acids long. The germline CDR1 and CDR2 sequences are MNHEY and SVGAGI. The V gene lost 6 bases and the J gene lost 0 bases, with 11 bases spanning the gap. CDR3 residues: CASREQASNYGYTF. The CDR3 DNA is TGTGCCAGCAGGGAACAGGCCTCTAACTATGGCTACACCTTC.

The chain carries TRBV5-1 and TRBJ1-4, with no clear D. This CDR3 has 14 amino acids. Germline V gene sequence: CDR1 SGHRS, CDR2 YFSETQ. V lost 4 bases to trimming and J lost 2 bases, with 9 bases between them. DNA of the CDR3: TGCGCCAGCAGCGATTCGGTTACTAATGAAAAACTGTTTTTT. It specifies CASSDSVTNEKLFF.

The chain has TRBV18 and TRBJ1-4; D not certain. There are 14 residues in the CDR3. Trimming took off 2 bases at V and 3 bases at J, with 7 bases between the two ends. Per germline, CDR1 KGHSH and CDR2 LQKENI. For the CDR3, the DNA is TGTGCCAGCTCACCAGGGCTGGCTAATGAAAAACTGTTTTTT. Its protein product is CASSPGLANEKLFF.

In regard to this clone: The limits of the CDR3 on the DNA are not certain, so only TCRdb's listed CDR3 is given. The CDR3 is CASSSSDWRETQYF. This chain links TRBV6-5 with TRBJ2-5; TRBD2 is the table's D call and was not checked against the DNA. The CDR3 extends over 14 residues, inclusive of both ends. CDR1 is MNHEY, CDR2 SVGAGI, per germline.

The rearrangement links TRBV11-2 to TRBJ1-2, with 9 nucleotides matching TRBD1. In germline, CDR1 is SGHAT, CDR2 FQNNGV. The CDR3 runs to 16 residues. V gave up 5 bases and J gave up 5 bases; unmatched junction bases: 12. CDR3 in DNA: TGTGCCAGCAGCCCTATCGGACAGGGGAGATTTTATGGCTACACCTTC. The encoded protein is CASSPIGQGRFYGYTF.

The chain is built from TRBV5-4 and TRBJ2-7, with TRBD2 matching 8 bases. The germline gives CDR1 SGHNT, CDR2 YYREEE (reference sequence). There are 16 residues in the CDR3. Trimming cost V 4 bases and J 7 bases; bases outside gene matches: 16. CDR3 loop: CASSRWPGGAAAEQYF. CDR3 bases: TGTGCCAGCAGCCGTTGGCCGGGAGGGGCTGCGGCGGAGCAGTACTTC.

A few counts support this clone. The V gene is TRBV5-1, the J gene TRBJ1-2, with 9 bases fitting TRBD1. The V gene end was trimmed by 0 bases and the J gene end by 5 bases; junction bases not matched to a gene: 2. The CDR3 has 14 amino acids. Germline V CDR1 and CDR2: SGHRS, YFSETQ. CDR3 loop: CASSLEGTGYGYTF. CDR3 DNA sequence: TGCGCCAGCAGCTTGGAGGGGACAGGGTATGGCTACACCTTC.

The chain couples TRBV18 to TRBJ2-7, with 9 bases aligning to TRBD2. Trimming took 2 bases from V and 3 from J; bases not matched to a gene: 2. The germline V gene encodes CDR1 KGHSH and CDR2 LQKENI. The CDR3 runs 14 residues. The CDR3: CASSPTRGGYEQYF. The DNA of the CDR3 is TGTGCCAGCTCACCAACGCGGGGGGGCTACGAGCAGTACTTC.

The rearrangement links TRBV2 to TRBJ1-6; a weak D match, TRBD1 (5 bases). The germline CDR1 and CDR2 sequences are SNHLY and FYNNEI. CDR3 length: 13 amino acids. Trimming removed 11 bases at V and 4 bases at J, with 12 bases between. The CDR3 DNA is TGTGCCTCCGCCCAGGGATATAATTCACCCCTCCACTTT. Translating gives CASAQGYNSPLHF.